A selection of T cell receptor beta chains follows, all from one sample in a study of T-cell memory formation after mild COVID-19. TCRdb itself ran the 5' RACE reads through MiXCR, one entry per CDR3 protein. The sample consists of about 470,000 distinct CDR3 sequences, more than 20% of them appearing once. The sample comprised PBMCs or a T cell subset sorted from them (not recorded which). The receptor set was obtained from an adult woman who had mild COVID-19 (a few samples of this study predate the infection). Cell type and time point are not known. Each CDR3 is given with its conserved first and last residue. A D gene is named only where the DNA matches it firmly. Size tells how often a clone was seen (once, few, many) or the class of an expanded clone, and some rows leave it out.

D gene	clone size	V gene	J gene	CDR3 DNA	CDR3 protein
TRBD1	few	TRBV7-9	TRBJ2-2	TGTGCCAGCGGATTGACAGGGGGCATTTTCACCGGGGAGCTGTTTTTT	CASGLTGGIFTGELFF
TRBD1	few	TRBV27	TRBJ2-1	TGTGCCAGCAGTTCCGGACAGGGGGCCGGTGAGCAGTTCTTC	CASSSGQGAGEQFF
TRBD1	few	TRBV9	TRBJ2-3	TGTGCCAGCAGCCCCTGGGACAGTCGCACAGATACGCAGTATTTT	CASSPWDSRTDTQYF
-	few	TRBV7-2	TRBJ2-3	TGTGCCAGCAGTTCAAAGGTCGTCACAGATACGCAGTATTTT	CASSSKVVTDTQYF
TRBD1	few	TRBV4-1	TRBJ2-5	TGCGCCAGCAGCCAAGGTCGGACAGGACGTCAAGAGACCCAGTACTTC	CASSQGRTGRQETQYF
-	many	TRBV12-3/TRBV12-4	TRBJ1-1	TGTGCCAGCAGTTCCCGGCGACACATGAACACTGAAGCTTTCTTT	CASSSRRHMNTEAFF
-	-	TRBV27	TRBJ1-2	TGTGCCAGCTGTTATGGAATAGGATATGGCTACACCTTC	CASCYGIGYGYTF
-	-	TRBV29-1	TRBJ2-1	TGCAGCGTGGGACCCGGGAATGAGCAGTTCTTC	CSVGPGNEQFF
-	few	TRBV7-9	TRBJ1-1	TGTGCCAGCAGCTCGCTCCTCAGGGCCACGAACACTGAAGCTTTCTTT	CASSSLLRATNTEAFF
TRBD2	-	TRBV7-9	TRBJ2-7	TGTGCCAGCAGCCCTCGGACTAGCGGGCAGGGTGGGGAGCAGTACTTC	CASSPRTSGQGGEQYF
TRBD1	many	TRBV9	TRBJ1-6	TGTGCCAGCAGCCCCCGGACAGGGTTGAATTCACCCCTCCACTTT	CASSPRTGLNSPLHF
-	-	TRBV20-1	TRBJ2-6	TGCAGTGCTAGAGTCAGGGGTGGGTCTAGCTCTGGGGCCAACGTCCTGACTTTC	CSARVRGGSSSGANVLTF
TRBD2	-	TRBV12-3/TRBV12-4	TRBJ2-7	TGTGCCAGCACGCATTCGGGGGGGTACGAGCAGTACTTC	CASTHSGGYEQYF
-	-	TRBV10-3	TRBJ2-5	TGTGCCATCAGCCCTGGACTCCAAGAGACCCAGTACTTC	CAISPGLQETQYF
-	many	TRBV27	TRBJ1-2	TGTGCCAGCAGTTTTCGAGGGTATGGCTACACCTTC	CASSFRGYGYTF